Detailed here is one T cell receptor (beta chain). CDR1 and CDR2 from the germline V gene are SQVTM and ANQGSEA. The V and J ends lost 5 bases and 9 bases respectively, with 17 bases between them. The CDR3 is 13 residues long. The data were obtained in a study of blood T cell repertoires in COVID-19. Data came from immunoSEQ multiplex PCR; TCRdb stores just in-frame clones and leaves some out. The data hold tens of thousands of clones, with around nine tenths observed a single time. Sequencing input: peripheral blood. The chain links TRBV29-1 to TRBJ2-1, with a possible D match to TRBD2 (6 bases). The origin of this receptor is a human donor with active COVID-19. The donor label of this sample is uncertain. The CDR3: CSVSARARGEQFF. The CDR3 DNA reads TGCAGCGTTTCGGCGAGGGCGCGGGGTGAGCAGTTCTTC.